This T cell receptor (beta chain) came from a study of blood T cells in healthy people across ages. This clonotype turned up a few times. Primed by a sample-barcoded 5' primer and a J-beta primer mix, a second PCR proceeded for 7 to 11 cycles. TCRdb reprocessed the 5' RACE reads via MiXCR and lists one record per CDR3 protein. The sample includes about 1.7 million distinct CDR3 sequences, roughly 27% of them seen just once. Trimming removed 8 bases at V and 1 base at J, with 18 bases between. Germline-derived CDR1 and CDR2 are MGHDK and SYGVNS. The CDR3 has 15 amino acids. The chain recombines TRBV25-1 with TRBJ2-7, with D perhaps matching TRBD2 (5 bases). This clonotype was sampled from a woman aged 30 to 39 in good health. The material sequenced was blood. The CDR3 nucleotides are TGTGCCAGCTTAAGTGGTCGGACTGAGTCCTACGAGCAGTACTTC. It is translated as CASLSGRTESYEQYF.